The 22 T cell receptor beta chains reported below all come from one sample, sequenced in a study of monozygotic twins with inflammatory bowel disease (dated by TCRdb to the late 2010s). Libraries were made using 5' RACE. Sequencing took place on an Illumina HiSeq 2500. TCRdb reprocessed the reads into one record per CDR3 protein sequence, lacking DNA. The sample's clone listing holds over 200,000 distinct CDR3 sequences. The top ten constitute 1.5% to 2% of the sample. The specimen sequenced was blood. These TCRs come from a human donor with ulcerative colitis or Crohn's disease, or a healthy co-twin of an affected twin (not recorded which).

V usage is TRBV15 and J usage is TRBJ1-5. The germline gives CDR1 LNHNV, CDR2 YYDKDF (reference sequence). CDR3 length: 13 amino acids. The CDR3 loop is CATSRDRGQPQHF. Variable domain in full (rest from reference TRBV15 and TRBJ1-5): DAMVIQNPRYQVTQFGKPVTLSCSQTLNHNVMYWYQQKSSQAPKLLFHYYDKDFNNEADTPDNFQSRRPNTSFCFLDIRSPGLGDTAMYLCATSRDRGQPQHFGDGTRLSIL.

The CDR3 here is CASSQSLPGRGRQPQHF. This chain joins TRBV23-1 and TRBJ1-5; the TRBD1 assignment by TCRdb is unverifiable without DNA. TRBV23-1 is flagged as an ORF with uncertain function. The CDR3 covers 17 residues.

The chain links TRBV29-1 to TRBJ2-7. Germline values: CDR1 SQVTM, CDR2 ANQGSEA. This CDR3 has 13 amino acids. CDR3 protein: CSAGGSSLYEQYF.

The V call is TRBV20-1, the J call TRBJ2-2; TCRdb reports TRBD2, a call that lacks DNA to check it against. The germline CDR1 and CDR2 sequences are DFQATT and SNEGSKA (reference sequence). The length of the CDR3 is 16 residues. CDR3: CSAREVAGGDTGELFF.

This chain connects TRBV6-1 to TRBJ2-2; TCRdb's assignment of TRBD1 cannot be checked, as there is no DNA. This CDR3 has 16 residues. Per germline, CDR1 MNHNS and CDR2 SASEGT. The CDR3 region is CASKSNPTGFPGELFF.

V gene TRBV5-1 combines with J gene TRBJ2-7. The germline V gene encodes CDR1 SGHRS and CDR2 YFSETQ. The CDR3 covers 14 residues. The chain's CDR3 is CASSFLAAPYEQYF.

The J gene is TRBJ1-5, the V gene TRBV10-2. Germline CDR1 reads WSHSY; CDR2 reads SAAADI. CDR3 size: 13 residues. The CDR3 reads CASRQFSNQPQHF.

The V gene is TRBV27, the J gene TRBJ1-6. Germline CDR1 is MNHEY and CDR2 is SMNVEV (reference sequence). The CDR3 sequence is 15 residues long. CDR3 sequence: CASSRITKYNSPLHF.

This chain links TRBV5-1 with TRBJ1-1. The CDR3 totals 14 residues. CDR1 and CDR2 (germline): SGHRS, YFSETQ. CDR3: CASSPEWGNTEAFF.

The V gene is TRBV20-1, the J gene TRBJ2-3; TCRdb indicates TRBD2, and absent DNA this call remains unverified. The germline V gene has CDR1 DFQATT and CDR2 SNEGSKA (reference sequence). The CDR3 is 13 amino acids. The CDR3 loop reads CSVAGRGTDTQYF.

This chain uses TRBV5-1 with TRBJ1-1; as DNA is missing, the TRBD1 call by TCRdb cannot be tested. The germline V gene has CDR1 SGHRS and CDR2 YFSETQ. The CDR3 runs to 15 residues. The CDR3 spells CASSLGGRLNTEAFF.

The chain uses TRBV6-2 or TRBV6-3 and TRBJ2-3; the TRBD1 assignment by TCRdb is unverifiable without DNA. Germline V gene lookup returns CDR1 MNHEY and CDR2 SVGEGT. The length of the CDR3 is 15 residues. The CDR3 sequence is CASSYSGRTTDTQYF.

The CDR3 sequence is CASSPDGVNQPQHF. The chain carries TRBV3-1 and TRBJ1-5. This CDR3 is built from 14 residues. CDR1 and CDR2 from the germline V gene are LGHDT and YNNKEL (reference sequence).

The J gene is TRBJ2-7, the V gene TRBV11-1; there is no DNA to check the TCRdb D call of TRBD2. Germline V CDR1 and CDR2: SGHAT, FQDESV (reference sequence). The CDR3 sequence is 18 residues long. The CDR3 region is CASSLGSGGPTSSYEQYF. Looking up the rest from reference TRBV11-1 and TRBJ2-7 gives the full variable domain: EAEVAQSPRYKITEKSQAVAFWCDPISGHATLYWYRQILGQGPELLVQFQDESVVDDSQLPKDRFSAERLKGVDSTLKIQPAELGDSAMYLCASSLGSGGPTSSYEQYFGPGTRLTVT.

The chain employs TRBV29-1 and TRBJ2-4; TCRdb returns TRBD1, unconfirmable since there is no DNA. CDR1 and CDR2 from the germline V gene are SQVTM and ANQGSEA. The CDR3 spans 16 residues. CDR3 sequence: CSGIVGQAGAKNMQYF.

The chain uses TRBV2 and TRBJ2-1; there is no DNA to check the TCRdb D call of TRBD1. The germline V gene has CDR1 SNHLY and CDR2 FYNNEI. This CDR3 has 15 residues. CDR3 in amino acids: CASTHDRGPDNEQFF.

This rearrangement joins TRBV18 to TRBJ2-1; lacking DNA, the TRBD2 call made by TCRdb goes unchecked. Germline loops: CDR1 KGHSH, CDR2 LQKENI. The CDR3 is made up of 16 amino acids. The CDR3 here is CASSPVGLAGDNEQFF.

This chain links TRBV20-1 with TRBJ2-7; the D gene TCRdb calls, TRBD1, cannot be checked with no DNA. Germline loops: CDR1 DFQATT, CDR2 SNEGSKA (reference sequence). The CDR3 spans 11 residues. CDR3 protein: CSASGGGEQYF.

The gene calls are TRBV19 and TRBJ1-1. Germline-derived CDR1 and CDR2 are LNHDA and SQIVND (reference sequence). The CDR3 covers 11 residues. CDR3 sequence: CASSGVTEAFF.

This chain joins TRBV29-1 and TRBJ2-7; the D call from TCRdb, TRBD2, cannot be confirmed without DNA. Germline V CDR1 and CDR2: SQVTM, ANQGSEA. The CDR3 length is 11 residues. The CDR3: CSVGPAYEQYF.

CDR3 protein: CASSPRTSGSEQFF. This chain joins TRBV12-3 or TRBV12-4 and TRBJ2-1; TCRdb picks TRBD2, but there is no DNA to check that call. The CDR3 loop spans 14 amino acids.

V usage is TRBV11-2 and J usage is TRBJ2-1. This CDR3 region has 12 residues. The germline V gene has CDR1 SGHAT and CDR2 FQNNGV. CDR3 region: CASSLAFREQFF.